The 4 T cell receptor beta chains reported below all come from one sample, sequenced in a study of identical twins. TCRdb processed the 5' RACE reads anew with MiXCR; each CDR3 protein has one entry. This table has some 200,000 distinct CDR3 sequences, around 8.1% appearing once. This same sample was also taken into another study, of yellow fever vaccine responses in identical twins.

The source material was memory (CD45RO+) T cells sorted from blood. The receptors originated from a woman in her late teens or twenties in good health.

The chain recombines TRBV6-4 with TRBJ2-1; 10 bases agree with TRBD2. This CDR3 contains 16 residues. Germline CDR1 is MRHNA and CDR2 is SNTAGT. V shed 0 bases and J 2 bases; nucleotides not matched to a gene: 1. The CDR3 protein is CASSDSSGGAYNEQFF. The CDR3, as DNA: TGTGCCAGCAGTGACTCGAGCGGGGGGGCCTACAATGAGCAGTTCTTC.

This clonotype was found a few times. The J gene is TRBJ2-6, the V gene TRBV4-3; perhaps D is TRBD1 or TRBD2 (5 bases each). This CDR3 is 16 amino acids long. Trimming took 5 bases from V and 0 from J, leaving 11 bases between them. The germline V gene has CDR1 LGHNA and CDR2 YSLEER. The CDR3 sequence: CASSEGPNSGANVLTF. Here the CDR3 DNA reads TGCGCCAGCAGCGAGGGACCTAACTCTGGGGCCAACGTCCTGACTTTC.

This clonotype was seen many times. J is TRBJ2-3 and V is TRBV29-1; 12 positions agree with TRBD2. Trimming took 8 bases from V and 5 from J; bases not matched to a gene: 8. CDR1 is SQVTM and CDR2 is ANQGSEA in the germline V gene. The CDR3 is 14 amino acids. The CDR3 coding sequence is TGCAGCCTGAGGACTAGCGGGGAGAGAGATACGCAGTATTTT. It yields the protein CSLRTSGERDTQYF.

Ten or more counts support this clonotype. The chain carries TRBV3-1 and TRBJ1-5; D not certain. This CDR3 contains 15 residues. V gave up 2 bases and J gave up 2 bases, with 10 bases separating them. Germline CDR1 and CDR2: LGHDT and YNNKEL (reference sequence). The CDR3 bases are TGTGCCAGCAGCCAATCTGGTGAGGGCAATCAGCCCCAGCATTTT. Its protein is CASSQSGEGNQPQHF. The full variable domain, completed using reference TRBV3-1 and TRBJ1-5, is DTAVSQTPKYLVTQMGNDKSIKCEQNLGHDTMYWYKQDSKKFLKIMFSYNNKELIINETVPNRFSPKSPDKAHLNLHINSLELGDSAVYFCASSQSGEGNQPQHFGDGTRLSIL.